A selection of T cell receptor beta chains follows, all from one sample in a study of a mutant IDH1 vaccine in newly diagnosed glioma. Which antigens these TCRs recognize remains unknown. Clones were sequenced by immunoSEQ multiplex PCR, and TCRdb holds only the in-frame ones, with some missing. The sample records around 11,000 clones, 81% being singletons. The sample consisted of PBMCs, taken from a glioma patient whose treatment included an IDH1 peptide vaccine. These receptors originate from a man aged 25 to 40 with glioma. Each CDR3 is given with its conserved first and last residue. D genes are given only for firm matches. Where a row states a size, it is once, few, many or the class of an expanded clone; other rows omit it.

d_call clone_size j_call v_call cdr3_aa cdr3_nt
- - TRBJ1-2 TRBV11-2 CASSLDLQGSGYTF TGTGCCAGCAGCTTAGATTTGCAGGGGTCGGGCTACACCTTC
- - TRBJ1-1 TRBV14 CASSQARRGGLNTEAFF TGTGCCAGCAGCCAAGCCCGGAGAGGGGGGCTGAACACTGAAGCTTTCTTT
- - TRBJ1-1 TRBV21-1 CASSLRDRDMNTEAFF TGTGCCAGCAGCTTAAGGGACAGAGATATGAACACTGAAGCTTTCTTT
TRBD1 - TRBJ2-7 TRBV5-1 CASSPGQAGREQYF TGCGCCAGCAGCCCGGGACAGGCGGGGAGGGAGCAGTACTTC
- - TRBJ2-7 TRBV5-1 CASSLGYEQYF TGCGCCAGCAGCTTGGGGTACGAGCAGTACTTC
- - TRBJ2-7 TRBV4-1 CASSRIRTDSSYEQYF TGCGCCAGCAGCCGGATTCGGACAGATAGCTCCTACGAGCAGTACTTC
- - TRBJ1-1 TRBV6-5 CASSYIGTEAFF TGTGCCAGCAGTTACATTGGGACTGAAGCTTTCTTT
TRBD2 - TRBJ2-2 TRBV9 CASSFSGSWGTGELFF TGTGCCAGCAGCTTTAGCGGGAGCTGGGGCACCGGGGAGCTGTTTTTT
- - TRBJ1-1 TRBV27 CASSLLRMNTEAFF TGTGCCAGCAGTTTGCTCCGAATGAACACTGAAGCTTTCTTT
- - TRBJ2-2 TRBV27 CASRLGLLTGELFF TGTGCCAGCAGGCTAGGACTCCTCACCGGGGAGCTGTTTTTT
- - TRBJ2-1 TRBV12-5 CASGLRRNEQFF TGTGCTAGTGGTTTGAGGCGTAATGAGCAGTTCTTC
- once TRBJ2-3 TRBV14 CASSQDGGTYTDTQYF TGTGCCAGCAGCCAAGACGGGGGAACTTACACAGATACGCAGTATTTT
- few TRBJ1-1 TRBV12-5 CASGPGPVAFF TGTGCTAGTGGGCCGGGACCTGTAGCTTTCTTT
TRBD1 - TRBJ2-7 TRBV19 CASSTSGTVYEQYF TGTGCCAGTAGTACTTCCGGGACAGTCTACGAGCAGTACTTC
TRBD1 - TRBJ2-2 TRBV5-5 CASSEGQGYTGELFF TGTGCCAGCAGCGAAGGACAGGGTTACACCGGGGAGCTGTTTTTT
- - TRBJ2-7 TRBV2 CASSNQGFSYEQYF TGTGCCAGCAGCAATCAGGGGTTCTCCTACGAGCAGTACTTC
- - TRBJ2-5 TRBV11-3 CASSLGGGGQETQYF TGTGCCAGCAGCCTAGGAGGGGGGGGTCAAGAGACCCAGTACTTC
- - TRBJ2-2 TRBV7-6 CASSLALAGTTNTGELFF TGTGCCAGCAGCTTAGCGCTCGCGGGGACGACGAACACCGGGGAGCTGTTTTTT
TRBD1 - TRBJ1-2 TRBV5-1 CASSLSLGQGYGYTF TGCGCCAGCAGCTTGTCGCTGGGACAGGGCTATGGCTACACCTTC
TRBD2 - TRBJ2-7 TRBV11-2 CASSLEVAGGEQYF TGTGCCAGCAGCTTAGAGGTAGCGGGAGGGGAGCAGTACTTC
TRBD1 - TRBJ1-2 TRBV6-5 CASGDRGRYGYTF TGTGCCAGCGGCGACAGGGGTCGGTATGGCTACACCTTC
TRBD1 - TRBJ2-1 TRBV11-3 CASSLATGRNNEQFF TGTGCCAGCAGCTTAGCGACAGGGCGAAACAATGAGCAGTTCTTC
TRBD1 - TRBJ2-4 TRBV7-9 CASASTGPKNIQYF TGTGCCAGCGCCTCGACAGGGCCTAAAAACATTCAGTACTTC
- - TRBJ1-1 TRBV10-3 CAISRDRGNTEAFF TGTGCCATCAGTCGCGATAGGGGGAACACTGAAGCTTTCTTT
- once TRBJ2-7 TRBV7-2 CASSLAGRTYEQYF TGTGCCAGCAGCTTAGCAGGGCGAACCTACGAGCAGTACTTC
TRBD1 - TRBJ1-1 TRBV29-1 CSVELQGDTEAFF TGCAGCGTTGAACTCCAGGGGGACACTGAAGCTTTCTTT
- - TRBJ1-4 TRBV6-1 CASSEDVGSNEKLFF TGTGCCAGCAGTGAAGACGTCGGGAGTAATGAAAAACTGTTTTTT
- - TRBJ2-7 TRBV6-5 CASSPTHASSYEQYF TGTGCCAGCAGTCCGACACACGCCAGCTCCTACGAGCAGTACTTC
TRBD1 - TRBJ1-1 TRBV5-5 CASRPGQGIVNTEAFF TGTGCCAGCAGGCCGGGACAGGGGATAGTGAACACTGAAGCTTTCTTT
TRBD2 - TRBJ2-1 TRBV9 CASSVGGASGSRDNEQFF TGTGCCAGCAGCGTAGGTGGGGCTAGCGGGAGTCGGGACAATGAGCAGTTCTTC
TRBD2 - TRBJ2-1 TRBV13 CASSLGLAGDSYNEQFF TGTGCCAGCAGCTTAGGGCTAGCGGGAGACTCCTACAATGAGCAGTTCTTC
- - TRBJ2-2 TRBV7-9 CASSSVGGESTGELFF TGTGCCAGCAGCTCCGTAGGGGGGGAAAGCACCGGGGAGCTGTTTTTT
- - TRBJ1-5 TRBV19 CASSISGIGPQHF TGTGCCAGTAGTATAAGTGGCATTGGGCCCCAGCATTTT
TRBD1 - TRBJ1-1 TRBV10-2 CASKGDREETTEAFF TGCGCCAGCAAAGGGGACAGGGAAGAAACAACTGAAGCTTTCTTT
- - TRBJ2-2 TRBV19 CASSIPSKNTGELFF TGTGCCAGTAGTATCCCCTCAAAGAACACCGGGGAGCTGTTTTTT